These T cell receptor beta chains were read from a single sample in a study of shared clonotypes between healthy human individuals. Some clones are missing from TCRdb's copy, which holds only in-frame ones; the method was immunoSEQ multiplex PCR. The sample lists about 2 million clones; just under 95% were seen once. The sequencing sample was made of naive CD8+ T cells sorted from blood. The receptor source for this set is a man aged 18-30 years in good health. The CDR3 runs from the conserved cysteine through the conserved F or W. D genes are given only for firm matches. Clone size is given for some rows only: seen once, a few or many times, or a class if the clone is expanded.

. TRBJ1-2 . TRBV9 TGTGCCAGCAGCGGCGAGGGGGGTAACTATGGCTACACCTTC CASSGEGGNYGYTF
. TRBJ2-2 . TRBV9 TGTGCCAGCAGCCGGAGGGGCACCGGGGAGCTGTTTTTT CASSRRGTGELFF
. TRBJ2-2 . TRBV13 TGTGCCAGCAGCGTAGGCCCAAGGCTGACAAACACCGGGGAGCTGTTTTTT CASSVGPRLTNTGELFF
TRBD1 TRBJ1-1 . TRBV5-1 TGCGCCAGCAGCCCTATAATACAGAGACAGGGGGAAATGAACACTGAAGCTTTCTTT CASSPIIQRQGEMNTEAFF
. TRBJ2-3 . TRBV28 TGTGCCAGCAGTTTTCAGGGACCCACAGATACGCAGTATTTT CASSFQGPTDTQYF
. TRBJ2-7 once TRBV5-4 TGTGCCAGCAGCTTCCAGGGGGGCAGATCCTACGAGCAGTACTTC CASSFQGGRSYEQYF
TRBD1 TRBJ1-5 once TRBV19 TGTGCCAGTAGTCCGAGACAGGGGACCAATCAGCCCCAGCATTTT CASSPRQGTNQPQHF
TRBD1 TRBJ2-1 . TRBV29-1 TGCAGCGTTGAAGGGGACAGGGCTGAGCAGTTCTTC CSVEGDRAEQFF
TRBD1 TRBJ1-1 . TRBV7-9 TGTGCCAGCAGCACCGGACAGGGGGTGAACACTGAAGCTTTCTTT CASSTGQGVNTEAFF
TRBD1 TRBJ2-7 . TRBV30 TGTGCCTGGAGTTCCCAGGGGGCTGACGAGCAGTACTTC CAWSSQGADEQYF
. TRBJ1-4 . TRBV7-9 TGTGCCAGCAGCCCCATATTAAGCCCTACAGGGTCGGCGGCTGAAAAACTGTTTTTT CASSPILSPTGSAAEKLFF
. TRBJ1-3 . TRBV27 TGTGCCAGCAGTATCGGGACTCCCCGCTCTGGAAACACCATATATTTT CASSIGTPRSGNTIYF
. TRBJ2-7 . TRBV28 TGTGCCAGCGGGGAGCCTTCCTACGAGCAGTACTTC CASGEPSYEQYF
. TRBJ2-3 . TRBV2 TGTGCCAGCCTCCTAATGACAGATACGCAGTATTTT CASLLMTDTQYF
. TRBJ1-1 . TRBV5-1 TGCGCCAGCAGCTTAGATATCCCCTCTGAAGCTTTCTTT CASSLDIPSEAFF
TRBD1 TRBJ2-4 . TRBV4-1 TGCGCCAGCAGCCACGGACAGGGGTTTGGGAACATTCAGTACTTC CASSHGQGFGNIQYF
. TRBJ2-1 . TRBV11-2 TGTGCCAGCAGCCCACTTAGACCTGAGCAGTTCTTC CASSPLRPEQFF
. TRBJ2-5 . TRBV27 TGTGCCAGCAGCCTAGGTTCGGGCTGGGAGACCCAGTACTTC CASSLGSGWETQYF
TRBD1 TRBJ1-1 . TRBV28 TGTGCCAGCCGGAAGACAGGACAGGGCTGGACTGAAGCTTTCTTT CASRKTGQGWTEAFF
TRBD1 TRBJ1-1 . TRBV10-3 TGTGCCATCAGTGAGGATGGGACAGGGGTTACTGAAGCTTTCTTT CAISEDGTGVTEAFF
. TRBJ2-3 . TRBV19 TGTGCCAGTAGTGCCGGGGGCCGGTGGACAGATACGCAGTATTTT CASSAGGRWTDTQYF
. TRBJ1-6 . TRBV2 TGTGCCAGCAGTTACAGGGACTCCTATAATTCACCCCTCCACTTT CASSYRDSYNSPLHF
. TRBJ1-2 . TRBV5-6 TGTGCCAGCAGCAACACAGAGGTACAGAGCACTAACTATGGCTACACCTTC CASSNTEVQSTNYGYTF
. TRBJ1-2 . TRBV9 TGTGCCAGCAGCGTAAATAGGGGCTATGGCTACACCTTC CASSVNRGYGYTF
TRBD1 TRBJ2-6 . TRBV4-1 TGCGCCAGCAGCTGGCTTAGGGACAGTCAACCAGGGGCCAACGTCCTGACTTTC CASSWLRDSQPGANVLTF
. TRBJ1-1 . TRBV4-1 TGCGCCAGCAGCCAAGGGAGGGGGATTGACACTGAAGCTTTCTTT CASSQGRGIDTEAFF
. TRBJ2-1 . TRBV7-9 TGTGCCAGCAGCTTATTACTAGTCGATGAGCAGTTCTTC CASSLLLVDEQFF
. TRBJ1-4 . TRBV2 TGTGCCAGCAGCCAATACAGAGCTGAAAAACTGTTTTTT CASSQYRAEKLFF
. TRBJ2-3 . TRBV4-2 TGTGCCAGCAGCCAAGAGGATGGCAGCACAGATACGCAGTATTTT CASSQEDGSTDTQYF
TRBD1 TRBJ2-7 . TRBV7-6 TGTGCCAGCAGCCTACAGGGGGCGTACGAGCAGTACTTC CASSLQGAYEQYF